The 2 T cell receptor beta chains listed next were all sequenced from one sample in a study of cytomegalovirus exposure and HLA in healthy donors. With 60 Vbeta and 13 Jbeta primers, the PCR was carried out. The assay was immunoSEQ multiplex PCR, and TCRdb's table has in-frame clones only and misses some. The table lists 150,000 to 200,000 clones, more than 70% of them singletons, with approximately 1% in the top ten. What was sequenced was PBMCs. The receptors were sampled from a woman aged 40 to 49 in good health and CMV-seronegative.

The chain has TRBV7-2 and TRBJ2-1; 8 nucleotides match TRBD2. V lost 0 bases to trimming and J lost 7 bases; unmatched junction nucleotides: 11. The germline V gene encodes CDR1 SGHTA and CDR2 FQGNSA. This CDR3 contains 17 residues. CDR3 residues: CASSLAISGNLGNEQFF. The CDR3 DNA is TGTGCCAGCAGCTTAGCGATTAGCGGGAACCTTGGGAATGAGCAGTTCTTC.

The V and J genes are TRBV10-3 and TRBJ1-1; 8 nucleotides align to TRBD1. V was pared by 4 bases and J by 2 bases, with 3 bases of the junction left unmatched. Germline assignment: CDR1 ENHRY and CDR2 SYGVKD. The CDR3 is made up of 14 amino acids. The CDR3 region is CAISVDRGNTEAFF. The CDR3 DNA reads TGTGCCATCAGTGTAGACAGGGGTAACACTGAAGCTTTCTTT.